The table lists the clone carrying this T cell receptor (beta chain) with many counts. The sample belongs to a study of T cells in Graves' hyperthyroidism and ophthalmopathy. V lost 0 bases and J lost 5, with 17 bases in between. CDR1 DFQATT and CDR2 SNEGSKA come from the germline V gene (reference sequence). The CDR3 extends over 15 amino acids. TCR beta CDR3 regions were amplified from RNA transcripts. With the HTBI primer set, the TCR CDR3 went through a first round of RT-PCR. Using its own MiXCR run on the multiplex PCR reads, TCRdb lists one record per CDR3 protein. In the table there are a few hundred thousand distinct CDR3 sequences, roughly 15% of which are singletons.

The source is a woman aged 25-40 years with Graves' ophthalmopathy. The sequenced sample was blood. The V call is TRBV20-1, the J call TRBJ2-7; TRBD2 might be the D (6 bases). In DNA form, the CDR3 reads TGCAGTGCTAGAGATGTAATAGCGGTCCTAGACGAGCAGTACTTC. Amino acid sequence: CSARDVIAVLDEQYF.